Each of the 2 T cell receptor beta chains below was sequenced from the same sample in a study of T cells in Graves' hyperthyroidism and ophthalmopathy. The source material, RNA transcripts, was used to amplify TCR beta CDR3 regions. Researchers ran a first-round RT-PCR on the TCR CDR3 using the HTBI primer set. MiXCR was run by TCRdb on the multiplex PCR reads, yielding one entry per CDR3 protein. The sample consists of roughly 530,000 distinct CDR3 sequences, approximately 17% of them appearing once. The sequencing sample was made of blood. All receptors derive from a woman between 18 and 29 years old with Graves' ophthalmopathy.

This clonotype was counted many times. The V and J genes are TRBV7-9 and TRBJ2-2; D unresolved. CDR1 and CDR2 (germline): SEHNR, FQNEAQ (reference sequence). The CDR3 sequence is 14 residues long. V dropped 1 base and J dropped 1 base, with 4 bases sitting between them. The DNA of the CDR3 is TGTGCCAGCAGCTTAGTAGAGAACACCGGGGAGCTGTTTTTT. This sequence encodes CASSLVENTGELFF. The complete variable domain, with remaining parts taken from reference TRBV7-9 and TRBJ2-2, reads DTGVSQNPRHKITKRGQNVTFRCDPISEHNRLYWYRQTLGQGPEFLTYFQNEAQLEKSRLLSDRFSAERPKGSFSTLEIQRTEQGDSAMYLCASSLVENTGELFFGEGSRLTVL.

This clonotype was seen ten or more times. The chain is built from TRBV5-1 and TRBJ2-6; D perhaps matches TRBD1 (6 bases). V dropped 3 bases and J dropped 0 bases, with 16 bases sitting between them. The CDR3 runs 18 residues. From germline, CDR1 is SGHRS and CDR2 YFSETQ. CDR3 nucleotide sequence: TGCGCCAGCAGCTCGAGGACAGTCTCCAGCTCTGGGGCCAACGTCCTGACTTTC. This encodes CASSSRTVSSSGANVLTF. Looking up the rest from reference TRBV5-1 and TRBJ2-6 gives the full variable domain: KAGVTQTPRYLIKTRGQQVTLSCSPISGHRSVSWYQQTPGQGLQFLFEYFSETQRNKGNFPGRFSGRQFSNSRSEMNVSTLELGDSALYLCASSSRTVSSSGANVLTFGAGSRLTVL.